The 32 T cell receptor beta chains below come from one sample, sequenced in a study of T cells in tumors after PD-1 blockade. The protocol was immunoSEQ multiplex PCR, while the TCRdb copy is restricted to in-frame clones and leaves out a portion. The data contain over 60,000 clones, approximately 74% of them singletons. The specimen was PBMCs, collected after anti-PD-1 treatment. The receptors here all came from a human donor with basal cell carcinoma.

This sequence joins TRBV3-1 (or the pseudogene TRBV3-2) and TRBJ1-3; TRBD1 matches at 7 bases. V was pared by 1 base and J by 2 bases, with 8 bases of the junction left unmatched. The V gene's germline CDR1 is LGHDT and CDR2 YNNKEL (reference sequence). The CDR3 is made up of 17 amino acids. CDR3 sequence: CASSQGANRGTGNTIYF. The CDR3 bases are TGTGCCAGCAGCCAAGGGGCGAACAGGGGTACTGGAAACACCATATATTTT.

The chain carries TRBV18 and TRBJ2-3; 9 nucleotides match TRBD2. CDR3 size: 15 residues. V lost 4 bases and J lost 6; bases outside the gene matches: 8. Germline V gene sequence: CDR1 KGHSH, CDR2 LQKENI. Written as DNA, the CDR3 is TGTGCCAGCTCACGGTCGCTAGCGGGGTTGGATACGCAGTATTTT. Translating it yields CASSRSLAGLDTQYF.

The chain carries TRBV19 and TRBJ2-5; 9 positions agree with TRBD2. Trimming cost V 4 bases and J 4 bases; bases outside gene matches: 4. Germline V lookup: CDR1 LNHDA, CDR2 SQIVND (reference sequence). The CDR3 spans 14 residues. The CDR3 reads CASSKRGDVETQYF. The DNA of the CDR3 is TGTGCCAGTAGTAAGCGGGGGGACGTAGAGACCCAGTACTTC. Combining the CDR3 with reference TRBV19 and TRBJ2-5 gives the whole variable domain DGGITQSPKYLFRKEGQNVTLSCEQNLNHDAMYWYRQDPGQGLRLIYYSQIVNDFQKGDIAEGYSVSREKKESFPLTVTSAQKNPTAFYLCASSKRGDVETQYFGPGTRLLVL.

The CDR3, as DNA: TGTGCCAGCAGCTTAACGGTGTGGGGGGCCGTAGAGACCCAGTACTTC. Translation gives CASSLTVWGAVETQYF. The chain combines TRBV11-3 with TRBJ2-5; tentatively, D is TRBD1 or TRBD2 (6 bases each). V dropped 2 bases and J dropped 4 bases, with 17 bases sitting between them. Per germline, CDR1 SGHNT and CDR2 YENEEA. The CDR3 has 16 residues. The full variable domain, its missing parts supplied by reference TRBV11-3 and TRBJ2-5, is EAGVVQSPRYKIIEKKQPVAFWCNPISGHNTLYWYLQNLGQGPELLIRYENEEAVDDSQLPKDRFSAERLKGVDSTLKIQPAELGDSAVYLCASSLTVWGAVETQYFGPGTRLLVL.

The V and J genes are TRBV4-1 and TRBJ2-3, with 7 nucleotides matching TRBD1. J lost 3 bases, V lost 4 bases, and 7 bases had no gene match. The CDR3 is made up of 15 amino acids. Germline CDR1 is MGHRA and CDR2 is YSYEKL. The CDR3 DNA reads TGCGCCAGCAGCCGCGAGGGGGCGTCGACAGATACGCAGTATTTT. Its translation is CASSREGASTDTQYF.

The rearrangement uses TRBV4-2 and TRBJ1-4, with unresolved D. The CDR3 consists of 13 residues. Trimming cost V 5 bases and J 6 bases, with 10 bases left between them. Per the germline V gene, CDR1 is LGHNA and CDR2 is YNFKEQ. The CDR3 sequence is CASSSREDEKLFF. In nucleotides, the CDR3 is TGTGCCAGCAGCTCAAGGGAAGATGAAAAACTGTTTTTT.

The rearrangement joins TRBV5-1 to TRBJ1-2; 8 positions agree with TRBD1. The ends lost 3 bases at V and 4 bases at J; junction bases unmatched: 5. The CDR3 contains 14 residues. Germline assignment: CDR1 SGHRS and CDR2 YFSETQ. CDR3 sequence reads: CASSSDRGFYGYTF. CDR3 coding DNA: TGCGCCAGCAGCTCCGACAGGGGATTCTATGGCTACACCTTC.

The gene calls are TRBV5-1 and TRBJ2-3; 15 positions agree with TRBD2. Looked up from germline, CDR1 is SGHRS and CDR2 is YFSETQ. The CDR3 has 18 amino acids. J lost 5 bases, V lost 0 bases, and 7 bases had no gene match. The DNA for the CDR3 is TGCGCCAGCAGCTTGGCCGGACTAGCGGGGGGGCCAGGAGATACGCAGTATTTT. Encoded protein: CASSLAGLAGGPGDTQYF.

The chain couples TRBV10-1 to TRBJ1-1; no clear D gene. There are 13 residues in the CDR3. Germline V CDR1 and CDR2: WNHNN, SYGVQD (reference sequence). Trimming took off 4 bases at V and 4 bases at J, with 10 bases between the two ends. This chain's CDR3 is CASSGAMGTEAFF. In DNA, the CDR3 is TGCGCCAGCAGTGGGGCCATGGGCACTGAAGCTTTCTTT.

CDR3 amino acids: CASSEGQIGYGYTF. The CDR3 DNA follows: TGTGCCAGCAGTGAAGGCCAAATAGGCTATGGCTACACCTTC. This chain joins TRBV2 and TRBJ1-2; D call uncertain. There are 14 residues in the CDR3. The germline CDR1 and CDR2 sequences are SNHLY and FYNNEI. V was cut by 1 base and J by 4 bases, with 10 bases left in between.

The chain is built from TRBV5-4 and TRBJ2-3, with TRBD1 matching over 9 bases. The CDR3 has 16 residues. The J segment lost 3 bases and the V segment lost 3 bases, leaving 8 bases of the junction unmatched. Germline CDR1 is SGHNT and CDR2 is YYREEE (reference sequence). CDR3 DNA: TGTGCCAGCAGCTCTCGCAAACAGGGGGCAACAGATACGCAGTATTTT. This sequence encodes CASSSRKQGATDTQYF.

The chain has TRBV10-3 and TRBJ1-5; weak D call: TRBD1 (5 bases). Germline values: CDR1 ENHRY, CDR2 SYGVKD. CDR3 length equals 15 residues. Trimming removed 0 bases at V and 5 bases at J, with 11 bases between. CDR3 region: CAISESSVGHQPQHF. The CDR3 DNA is TGTGCCATCAGTGAGTCTTCCGTGGGGCATCAGCCCCAGCATTTT.

The rearrangement uses TRBV7-8 and TRBJ1-2, with D possibly matching TRBD1 (5 bases). V was trimmed by 1 base and J by 6 bases, leaving 18 bases between them. The CDR3 has 16 amino acids. Germline V gives CDR1 SGHVS, CDR2 FQNEAQ. The CDR3 sequence is CASSLGAGLDKDGYTF. CDR3 nucleotide sequence: TGTGCCAGCAGCTTAGGGGCAGGGTTGGACAAGGATGGCTACACCTTC.

This clone was counted once. The same CDR3 is also encoded by other DNA sequences in this sample. This chain connects TRBV5-1 to TRBJ2-2; 12 bases are a match to TRBD2. V shed 1 base and J 4 bases; nucleotides not matched to a gene: 8. The length of the CDR3 is 18 residues. Germline assignment: CDR1 SGHRS and CDR2 YFSETQ. In nucleotides, the CDR3 is TGCGCCAGCAGCTTGCGGCTAGCGGGGGGGCCTGGCACCGGGGAGCTGTTTTTT. Translated: CASSLRLAGGPGTGELFF. Looking up the rest from reference TRBV5-1 and TRBJ2-2 gives the full variable domain: KAGVTQTPRYLIKTRGQQVTLSCSPISGHRSVSWYQQTPGQGLQFLFEYFSETQRNKGNFPGRFSGRQFSNSRSEMNVSTLELGDSALYLCASSLRLAGGPGTGELFFGEGSRLTVL.

CDR3 residues: CASSPYETGNTIYF. For the CDR3, the DNA is TGTGCCAGCAGCCCGTACGAGACTGGAAACACCATATATTTT. The V and J genes are TRBV5-6 and TRBJ1-3, with D unclear. The ends were cut back, 4 bases at V and 2 bases at J, with 10 bases in the middle. The CDR3 has 14 amino acids. The germline gives CDR1 SGHDT, CDR2 YYEEEE. Full variable domain (outside the CDR3, taken from reference TRBV5-6 and TRBJ1-3): DAGVTQSPTHLIKTRGQQVTLRCSPKSGHDTVSWYQQALGQGPQFIFQYYEEEERQRGNFPDRFSGHQFPNYSSELNVNALLLGDSALYLCASSPYETGNTIYFGEGSWLTVV.

V usage is TRBV30 and J usage is TRBJ1-1, with TRBD1 identical over 7 bases. Germline assignment: CDR1 GTSNPN and CDR2 SVGIG (reference sequence). CDR3 size: 17 residues. J lost 3 bases, V lost 0 bases, and 13 bases had no gene match. CDR3 nucleotides: TGTGCCTGGAGTGTACGGTGGATGGACAGGAGAGACACTGAAGCTTTCTTT. This encodes CAWSVRWMDRRDTEAFF.

This chain joins TRBV19 and TRBJ2-5; 8 nucleotides match TRBD1. V lost 7 bases, J lost 4 bases, and 8 bases stayed unmatched. CDR1 and CDR2 (germline): LNHDA, SQIVND (reference sequence). This CDR3 comprises 14 residues. This CDR3 is CASTRTGKGETQYF. The CDR3 DNA follows: TGTGCCAGTACCCGGACAGGGAAAGGAGAGACCCAGTACTTC.

The rearrangement joins TRBV7-2 to TRBJ1-1, with D unclear. The CDR3 is 14 residues long. Trimming cost V 1 base and J 6 bases, with 12 bases left between them. Per germline, CDR1 SGHTA and CDR2 FQGNSA. CDR3 coding DNA: TGTGCCAGCAGCTTAGGGGGAGGTATCTCTGAAGCTTTCTTT. It yields the protein CASSLGGGISEAFF.

This rearrangement joins TRBV19 to TRBJ2-5; TRBD1 aligns across 7 bases. There are 13 residues in the CDR3. Per the germline V gene, CDR1 is LNHDA and CDR2 is SQIVND (reference sequence). V shed 4 bases and J 5 bases; nucleotides not matched to a gene: 4. The DNA for the CDR3 is TGTGCCAGTAGTAGAAGGGGGCTGGAGACCCAGTACTTC. Protein: CASSRRGLETQYF.

This chain connects TRBV7-9 to TRBJ1-6; 10 bases align to TRBD1. V trimming: 8 bases; J trimming: 9 bases; junction bases outside the gene matches: 13. The CDR3 is made up of 16 amino acids. Germline V gene data show CDR1 as SEHNR and CDR2 as FQNEAQ (reference sequence). CDR3 in DNA: TGTGCCAGCGACGCGGGTGACAGGGGGCAGGGTTCACCCCTCCACTTT. It translates to CASDAGDRGQGSPLHF.

The chain combines TRBV19 with TRBJ2-6; 7 nucleotides match TRBD1. The CDR3 consists of 18 residues. Germline trimming cut 5 bases from V and 6 bases from J; bases unmatched to any gene: 16. CDR1 LNHDA and CDR2 SQIVND come from the germline V gene (reference sequence). The CDR3 DNA is TGTGCCAGTAGTTCCCCTCGGACAGGTCGAAGAGTGGCCAACGTCCTGACTTTC. Protein product: CASSSPRTGRRVANVLTF. Looking up the rest from reference TRBV19 and TRBJ2-6 gives the full variable domain: DGGITQSPKYLFRKEGQNVTLSCEQNLNHDAMYWYRQDPGQGLRLIYYSQIVNDFQKGDIAEGYSVSREKKESFPLTVTSAQKNPTAFYLCASSSPRTGRRVANVLTFGAGSRLTVL.

On this clone itself: Other DNA sequences in this sample translate to the same CDR3. V gene TRBV7-2 combines with J gene TRBJ2-5; 12 bases match TRBD2. Germline V gene sequence: CDR1 SGHTA, CDR2 FQGNSA. This CDR3 comprises 16 residues. Trimming cost V 6 bases and J 4 bases; bases outside gene matches: 9. CDR3: CASSFPSGGARETQYF. Written as DNA, the CDR3 is TGTGCCAGCAGTTTTCCTAGCGGGGGGGCCCGAGAGACCCAGTACTTC. The full variable domain, completed using reference TRBV7-2 and TRBJ2-5, is GAGVSQSPSNKVTEKGKDVELRCDPISGHTALYWYRQSLGQGLEFLIYFQGNSAPDKSGLPSDRFSAERTGGSVSTLTIQRTQQEDSAVYLCASSFPSGGARETQYFGPGTRLLVL.

This chain uses TRBV7-2 with TRBJ1-3, with 8 bases identical to TRBD1. Per germline, CDR1 SGHTA and CDR2 FQGNSA. The CDR3 is 15 amino acids. The V gene end was trimmed by 5 bases and the J gene end by 8 bases; junction bases not matched to a gene: 11. Here the CDR3 DNA reads TGTGCCAGCAGCATCTCGACAGGGGATGTGGACACCATATATTTT. This encodes CASSISTGDVDTIYF.

J is TRBJ1-6 and V is TRBV3-1 (or the pseudogene TRBV3-2); D possibly corresponds to TRBD1 (6 bases). V dropped 4 bases and J dropped 10 bases, with 14 bases sitting between them. Germline lookup yields CDR1 LGHDT and CDR2 YNNKEL (reference sequence). The CDR3 sequence is 14 residues long. CDR3 sequence (DNA): TGTGCCAGCAGCCGACGGGACACTCCCTCACCCCTCCACTTT. Translating gives CASSRRDTPSPLHF.

The rearrangement links TRBV5-1 to TRBJ1-6; 7 bases agree with TRBD1. V was clipped by 4 bases and J by 9 bases; unmatched bases: 7. The CDR3 contains 14 residues. Germline V CDR1 and CDR2: SGHRS, YFSETQ. DNA for the CDR3: TGCGCCAGCAGCAACCCAGGGGGGGGTTCACCCCTCCACTTT. It specifies CASSNPGGGSPLHF.

The rearrangement uses TRBV6-5 and TRBJ1-6; D not certain. Germline loops: CDR1 MNHEY, CDR2 SVGAGI. Trimming took 6 bases from V and 9 from J, leaving 15 bases between them. The CDR3 is 14 residues long. CDR3 protein: CASRDSVAGSPLHF. CDR3 DNA sequence: TGTGCCAGCAGGGATTCGGTCGCTGGTTCACCCCTCCACTTT.

The J gene is TRBJ2-3, the V gene TRBV5-1; D is unresolved. CDR1 and CDR2 (germline): SGHRS, YFSETQ. The V end was cut by 2 bases, the J end by 1 base, with 11 bases between. This CDR3 comprises 15 residues. CDR3 region: CASSFGATGTDTQYF. CDR3 nucleotide sequence: TGCGCCAGCAGCTTTGGAGCGACGGGCACAGATACGCAGTATTTT. The full variable domain, with the rest looked up from reference TRBV5-1 and TRBJ2-3, is KAGVTQTPRYLIKTRGQQVTLSCSPISGHRSVSWYQQTPGQGLQFLFEYFSETQRNKGNFPGRFSGRQFSNSRSEMNVSTLELGDSALYLCASSFGATGTDTQYFGPGTRLTVL.

This rearrangement joins TRBV6-5 to TRBJ2-1, with 11 bases that match TRBD2. Trimming at V came to 4 bases and at J to 4 bases, leaving 6 bases not matched to a gene. This CDR3 is 16 amino acids long. In germline, CDR1 is MNHEY, CDR2 SVGAGI. The CDR3 spells CASSSLAGGGYNEQFF. DNA of the CDR3: TGTGCCAGCAGTTCCCTAGCGGGGGGCGGTTACAATGAGCAGTTCTTC.

V and J are TRBV27 and TRBJ1-2, with TRBD1 as a possible D gene (5 bases). Trimming shortened V by 2 bases and J by 4 bases, and 14 bases separated the two germline ends. The V gene's germline CDR1 is MNHEY and CDR2 SMNVEV (reference sequence). CDR3 length: 15 amino acids. The CDR3 here is CASSLIPGERYGYTF. CDR3 nucleotides: TGTGCCAGCAGTTTAATTCCGGGGGAACGCTATGGCTACACCTTC.

CDR3 protein: CASTSDRGETQYF. CDR3 DNA sequence: TGTGCCAGTACCTCGGACAGGGGTGAGACCCAGTACTTC. The chain couples TRBV19 to TRBJ2-5; TRBD1 matches at 9 bases. V shed 7 bases and J 5 bases; nucleotides not matched to a gene: 5. This CDR3 is 13 amino acids long. Germline loops: CDR1 LNHDA, CDR2 SQIVND (reference sequence).

The gene calls are TRBV14 and TRBJ1-3; the D is unclear. Germline V gene sequence: CDR1 SGHDN, CDR2 FVKESK. V was cut by 11 bases and J by 0 bases, with 14 bases left in between. The CDR3 is 14 amino acids. The DNA for the CDR3 is TGTGCCCCCTCGGGCGAGAGCTCTGGAAACACCATATATTTT. Its protein is CAPSGESSGNTIYF.

This sequence joins TRBV10-1 and TRBJ2-3, with D possibly being TRBD1 or TRBD2 (5 bases each). Germline V gives CDR1 WNHNN, CDR2 SYGVQD (reference sequence). CDR3 length: 17 residues. Trimming pared 3 bases from V and 2 bases from J, leaving 18 bases between. CDR3 coding DNA: TGCGCCAGCAGTGAATACGGGGCATCCTACCCCACAGATACGCAGTATTTT. Translation gives CASSEYGASYPTDTQYF.